This TCR beta chain came from a study of graft-versus-host responses after intestinal transplantation. Trimming took off 6 bases at V and 7 bases at J, with 18 bases between the two ends. Germline V gene lookup returns CDR1 MNHEY and CDR2 SVGAGI. There are 14 residues in the CDR3. The data were produced by immunoSEQ multiplex PCR, yet TCRdb's version contains in-frame clones alone and is incomplete. The sample records about 59,000 clones, 90% to 95% being singletons. As concerns this clone: Antigen: not known.

This chain uses TRBV6-5 with TRBJ1-2, with D perhaps TRBD1 (5 bases). This clonotype originated in a human donor who was the organ donor for an intestinal transplant. The source material was unstimulated CD4+ T cells sorted from spleen or lymph node cells, sampled before transplant. The CDR3 region is CASRTPGGGGGYTF. CDR3 in DNA: TGTGCCAGCAGAACACCGGGGGGGGGAGGTGGCTACACCTTC.